The 28 T cell receptor beta chains reported below all come from one sample, sequenced in a study of blood T cell repertoires in COVID-19. Measured with immunoSEQ multiplex PCR; TCRdb has only the in-frame clones, and not every one. The sample records tens of thousands of clones, approximately 90% being singletons. The source material was peripheral blood. Source of these receptors: a human donor in a cohort sampled during active COVID-19.

This clone appeared once. This rearrangement joins TRBV9 to TRBJ2-7; D might be TRBD1 (5 bases). V was cut by 0 bases and J by 6 bases, with 10 bases left in between. CDR3 length equals 13 residues. Looked up from germline, CDR1 is SGDLS and CDR2 is YYNGEE. The CDR3 spells CASSVGVGREQYF. CDR3 nucleotide sequence: TGTGCCAGCAGCGTAGGGGTGGGGCGCGAGCAGTACTTC. Complete variable domain (other parts from reference TRBV9 and TRBJ2-7): DSGVTQTPKHLITATGQRVTLRCSPRSGDLSVYWYQQSLDQGLQFLIQYYNGEERAKGNILERFSAQQFPDLHSELNLSSLELGDSALYFCASSVGVGREQYFGPGTRLTVT.

The genes are TRBV6-5 and TRBJ1-1, with 9 bases fitting TRBD1. CDR1 is MNHEY, CDR2 SVGAGI, per germline. The trim removed 8 bases at V and 0 bases at J, leaving 4 bases unmatched. The CDR3 has 14 residues. The CDR3 sequence is CASLDRGMNTEAFF. In DNA, the CDR3 is TGTGCCAGCCTTGACAGGGGGATGAACACTGAAGCTTTCTTT.

For the CDR3, the DNA is TGTGCCAGCAGCCAAGATAGAAAGACTGGCGGCGATGAGCAGTTCTTC. Its protein product is CASSQDRKTGGDEQFF. This chain uses TRBV3-1 (or the pseudogene TRBV3-2) with TRBJ2-1; D call uncertain. The V and J ends lost 0 bases and 8 bases respectively, with 17 bases between them. This CDR3 comprises 16 residues. From germline, CDR1 is LGHDT and CDR2 YNNKEL (reference sequence).

This chain links TRBV19 with TRBJ2-1; D possibly corresponds to TRBD2 (6 bases). V was cut by 7 bases and J by 2 bases, with 12 bases left in between. The CDR3 sequence is 14 residues long. Germline loops: CDR1 LNHDA, CDR2 SQIVND (reference sequence). The CDR3 region has the DNA TGTGCCAGTAACGGCGGGGAAACCTACAATGAGCAGTTCTTC. Residues: CASNGGETYNEQFF.

The genes are TRBV10-3 and TRBJ1-2; D ambiguous. CDR1 ENHRY and CDR2 SYGVKD come from the germline V gene. V lost 2 bases, J lost 8 bases, and 15 bases lay in between. CDR3 size: 14 residues. The CDR3 DNA is TGTGCCATCAGTGAGATCCCTACAAGAGGAGGCTACACCTTC. Amino acid sequence: CAISEIPTRGGYTF.

The V and J genes are TRBV10-3 and TRBJ1-2; D is unresolved. V was pared by 7 bases and J by 0 bases, with 12 bases between. The CDR3 length is 14 residues. CDR1 is ENHRY, CDR2 SYGVKD, per germline. In nucleotides, the CDR3 is TGTGCCATCAAGCAAGATGCGGCTAACTATGGCTACACCTTC. Protein sequence: CAIKQDAANYGYTF.

The chain joins TRBV5-1 to TRBJ2-7, with a weak D call TRBD2 (6 bases). This CDR3 is built from 15 residues. Trimming took off 4 bases at V and 3 bases at J, with 17 bases between the two ends. Germline loops: CDR1 SGHRS, CDR2 YFSETQ. CDR3 protein: CASSVRSGPRYEQYF. The CDR3 nucleotides read TGCGCCAGCAGCGTCCGTAGCGGTCCCCGCTACGAGCAGTACTTC.

This chain joins TRBV5-4 and TRBJ1-6; perhaps TRBD1 as D (5 bases). The CDR3 has 15 residues. V shed 4 bases and J shed 0 bases, with 8 bases lying between them. Germline CDR1 SGHNT, CDR2 YYREEE (reference sequence). CDR3 protein: CASSKGNSYNSPLHF. In DNA, the CDR3 is TGTGCCAGCAGCAAGGGGAACTCCTATAATTCACCCCTCCACTTT.

V and J are TRBV6-1 and TRBJ1-6, with TRBD1 identical over 7 bases. The J segment lost 6 bases and the V segment lost 3 bases, leaving 5 bases of the junction unmatched. Germline values: CDR1 MNHNS, CDR2 SASEGT. The length of the CDR3 is 15 residues. As DNA, the CDR3 is TGTGCCAGCAGTGATAAGGGACAGTTTAATTCACCCCTCCACTTT. It yields the protein CASSDKGQFNSPLHF.

Here the CDR3 DNA reads TGTGCCAGCAGTTACTCGATGTTCAGGGTCAAGACAGATACGCAGTATTTT. It codes for CASSYSMFRVKTDTQYF. The rearrangement joins TRBV6-2 or TRBV6-3 to TRBJ2-3; TRBD1 might be the D (5 bases). V gave up 0 bases and J gave up 3 bases, with 16 bases separating them. Germline-derived CDR1 and CDR2 are MNHEY and SVGEGT. The CDR3 consists of 17 residues.

This clone occurred a few times. V gene TRBV5-6 combines with J gene TRBJ1-6, with D tentatively TRBD1 (5 bases). Trimming stripped 4 bases from V and 1 base from J, with 9 bases between. The CDR3 loop spans 15 amino acids. Germline CDR1 and CDR2: SGHDT and YYEEEE. The CDR3 DNA is TGTGCCAGCAGCGGGGAGGGGTCCTATAATTCACCCCTCCACTTT. Amino acid sequence: CASSGEGSYNSPLHF.

This clone was counted a single time. The V call is TRBV2, the J call TRBJ2-1, with 8 bases matching TRBD1. The germline gives CDR1 SNHLY, CDR2 FYNNEI. The V gene end was trimmed by 8 bases and the J gene end by 4 bases; junction bases not matched to a gene: 7. This CDR3 is 14 amino acids long. CDR3 sequence reads: CASYPGTGYNEQFF. The CDR3, as DNA: TGTGCCAGCTATCCCGGGACAGGATACAATGAGCAGTTCTTC.

The chain joins TRBV18 to TRBJ1-1; TRBD1 is a possible D gene (6 bases). With 0 bases removed from V and 3 bases from J, the gap between germline ends came to 14 bases. The CDR3 length is 16 residues. Germline CDR1 is KGHSH and CDR2 is LQKENI. In DNA, the CDR3 is TGTGCCAGCTCACCACCCAACAACAGGGTCCACACTGAAGCTTTCTTT. This translates into CASSPPNNRVHTEAFF.

V gene TRBV12-3 or TRBV12-4 combines with J gene TRBJ1-1; no firm D call. Trimming stripped 3 bases from V and 1 base from J, with 6 bases between. The CDR3 loop spans 13 amino acids. CDR3 coding DNA: TGTGCCAGCAGTTTTTCGAGGAACACTGAAGCTTTCTTT. It yields the protein CASSFSRNTEAFF.

V usage is TRBV4-3 and J usage is TRBJ2-2; a possible D gene is TRBD1 (5 bases). There are 14 residues in the CDR3. Germline CDR1 reads LGHNA; CDR2 reads YSLEER. Trimming stripped 0 bases from V and 6 bases from J, with 8 bases between. DNA for the CDR3: TGCGCCAGCAGCCAAGATAGCAGGGCCGGGGAGCTGTTTTTT. Protein: CASSQDSRAGELFF.

This chain connects TRBV6-8 to TRBJ2-7; TRBD1 matches 8 bases. V lost 0 bases and J lost 7; bases outside the gene matches: 26. The CDR3 extends over 21 amino acids. Per germline, CDR1 MNHGY and CDR2 SAAAGT. DNA of the CDR3: TGTGCCAGCAGTTACTCGAGAAGCCCGCCGTTGGGGACAGGAACCGTGGAGGAGCAGTACTTC. Translating it yields CASSYSRSPPLGTGTVEEQYF.

The chain employs TRBV5-4 and TRBJ1-4, with 9 bases identical to TRBD1. This CDR3 has 15 residues. Germline trimming cut 0 bases from V and 3 bases from J; bases unmatched to any gene: 0. The V gene's germline CDR1 is SGHNT and CDR2 YYREEE (reference sequence). The CDR3 DNA sequence: TGTGCCAGCAGCTTGGGACAGGGGGCTAATGAAAAACTGTTTTTT. Encoded protein: CASSLGQGANEKLFF.

This chain joins TRBV3-1 (or the pseudogene TRBV3-2) and TRBJ2-7; unclear D gene. Germline V gene data show CDR1 as LGHDT and CDR2 as YNNKEL (reference sequence). This CDR3 is 17 amino acids long. The V end was cut by 1 base, the J end by 0 bases, with 16 bases between. CDR3 DNA: TGTGCCAGCAGCCAAGTTCTTTTGAACTCTAGCTCCTACGAGCAGTACTTC. It specifies CASSQVLLNSSSYEQYF.

J is TRBJ2-1 and V is TRBV6-5, with 8 bases lining up with TRBD1. The CDR3 is made up of 15 amino acids. Germline V gives CDR1 MNHEY, CDR2 SVGAGI. The V segment lost 6 bases and the J segment 4 bases; nucleotides outside the gene matches: 8. The CDR3 protein is CASRGAGTGYNEQFF. The CDR3 DNA is TGTGCCAGCAGGGGCGCAGGGACAGGATACAATGAGCAGTTCTTC.

The genes are TRBV12-3 or TRBV12-4 and TRBJ1-4; maybe TRBD1 (6 bases). The CDR3 is made up of 13 amino acids. V was clipped by 7 bases and J by 7 bases, with 13 bases between them. CDR3 coding DNA: TGTGCCAGCATGGTAGGGGGTACTGAAAAACTGTTTTTT. It encodes CASMVGGTEKLFF.

V and J are TRBV7-6 and TRBJ2-5; TRBD1 matches 7 bases. The germline CDR1 and CDR2 sequences are SGHVS and FNYEAQ. The CDR3 spans 14 residues. Trimming cost V 1 base and J 9 bases; bases outside gene matches: 8. This CDR3 is CASSLVQGVGAQYF. The CDR3 DNA sequence: TGTGCCAGCAGCTTAGTTCAGGGGGTCGGGGCCCAGTACTTC.

DNA of the CDR3: TGTGCCTGGAGTCTACAGGTAGGCGAGCAGTACTTC. It yields the protein CAWSLQVGEQYF. The gene calls are TRBV30 and TRBJ2-7; TRBD1 is a possible D gene (5 bases). Trimming removed 2 bases from V and 6 bases from J, with 11 bases in between. The CDR3 extends over 12 amino acids. Germline V lookup: CDR1 GTSNPN, CDR2 SVGIG (reference sequence).

The chain carries TRBV18 and TRBJ1-3; no clear D. CDR1 and CDR2 (germline): KGHSH, LQKENI. V was clipped by 0 bases and J by 4 bases, with 4 bases between them. This CDR3 spans 13 amino acids. The CDR3 DNA follows: TGTGCCAGCTCACCACCGAGGGGAAACACCATATATTTT. This encodes CASSPPRGNTIYF.

The chain recombines TRBV27 with TRBJ2-1; D is possibly TRBD2 (5 bases). Trimming took 5 bases from V and 5 from J, leaving 25 bases between them. There are 18 residues in the CDR3. Germline V gene data show CDR1 as MNHEY and CDR2 as SMNVEV (reference sequence). The CDR3 protein is CASSPDYTASPINNEQFF. The CDR3 region has the DNA TGTGCCAGCAGTCCCGACTACACAGCTTCTCCCATTAACAATGAGCAGTTCTTC.

The chain carries TRBV25-1 and TRBJ2-1; TRBD2 aligns across 11 bases. With 3 bases clipped from V and 7 bases from J, the junction kept 8 bases outside the gene matches. Per germline, CDR1 MGHDK and CDR2 SYGVNS. There are 16 residues in the CDR3. CDR3 bases: TGTGCCAGCAGTGACCACTCTAGCGGGAGGAGGAATGAGCAGTTCTTC. This codes for CASSDHSSGRRNEQFF.

The gene calls are TRBV9 and TRBJ2-5; TRBD2 matches at 7 bases. CDR1 is SGDLS and CDR2 is YYNGEE in the germline V gene. CDR3 size: 16 residues. The V and J ends lost 3 bases and 4 bases, in that order; junction bases with no gene match: 12. CDR3 nucleotides: TGTGCCAGCAGCGCCCGCTTTGGGGAGGGATCAGAGACCCAGTACTTC. Translated: CASSARFGEGSETQYF.

V is TRBV28 and J is TRBJ1-1; 9 bases fit TRBD1. CDR1 MDHEN and CDR2 SYDVKM come from the germline V gene. The CDR3 is 13 amino acids. The J segment lost 3 bases and the V segment lost 6 bases, leaving 2 bases of the junction unmatched. CDR3 coding DNA: TGTGCCAGCAGATGGACAGGGGACACTGAAGCTTTCTTT. Its translation is CASRWTGDTEAFF.

The sample holds one count of this clone. V usage is TRBV9 and J usage is TRBJ2-1; the match to TRBD2 covers 13 bases. This CDR3 contains 15 residues. V was clipped by 3 bases and J by 8 bases; unmatched bases: 5. The germline CDR1 and CDR2 sequences are SGDLS and YYNGEE. The DNA of the CDR3 is TGTGCCAGCAGCGCCAGGGGACTAGCGGGGTATGAGCAGTTCTTC. It codes for CASSARGLAGYEQFF.